This TCR beta chain was captured in a study of T cells expressing NK-cell markers. With the 5' RACE reads reprocessed, TCRdb shows one record per CDR3 protein and no DNA. The sample includes 130,000 to 150,000 distinct CDR3 sequences. Sequenced: blood T cells: a sorted CD56 or NKG2C T cell subset, CD4+ or CD8+ T cells, or bulk PBMC T cells (not recorded which). This TCR derives from a man between 18 and 29 years old in good health.

The CDR3 protein is CASSLGGGILLFF. The chain combines TRBV11-2 with TRBJ2-1; TCRdb names TRBD2, which stays unverified in the absence of DNA. This CDR3 region has 13 residues. Germline CDR1 SGHAT, CDR2 FQNNGV.